This T cell receptor (beta chain) originates from a study of T cells in localized non-small cell lung cancer. The V gene's germline CDR1 is SGHDN and CDR2 FVKESK. CDR3 length: 13 residues. Trimming removed 6 bases at V and 4 bases at J, with 12 bases between. TCRdb keeps only in-frame clones here, not all; method: immunoSEQ multiplex PCR. The sample carries some 27,000 clones, around nine tenths recorded once. The specimen comprised peripheral blood, sampled before any cancer treatment. This clonotype was obtained from a female donor older than 55 with stage III squamous cell lung carcinoma. This chain connects TRBV14 to TRBJ2-5, with unresolved D. As DNA, the CDR3 is TGTGCCAGCAGTCAGACCGTGGTAGAGACCCAGTACTTC. Translated: CASSQTVVETQYF.